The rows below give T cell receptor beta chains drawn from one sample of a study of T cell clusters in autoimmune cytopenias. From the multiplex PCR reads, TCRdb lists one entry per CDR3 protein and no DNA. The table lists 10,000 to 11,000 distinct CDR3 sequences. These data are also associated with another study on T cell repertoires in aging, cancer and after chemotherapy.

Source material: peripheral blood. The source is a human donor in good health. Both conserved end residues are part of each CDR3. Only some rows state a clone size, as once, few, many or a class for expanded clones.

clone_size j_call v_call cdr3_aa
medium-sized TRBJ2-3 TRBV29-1 CSVERTDTQYF
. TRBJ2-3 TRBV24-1 CATSDLFPTDTQYF
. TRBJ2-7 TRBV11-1 CASSLEATYEQYF
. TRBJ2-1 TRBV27 CASSFSQGTTYNEQFF
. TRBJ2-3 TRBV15 CATSKDYRLLTDTQYF
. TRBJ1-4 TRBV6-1 CASSAGAETNEKLFF
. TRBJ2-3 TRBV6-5 CASSAFRGDTQYF
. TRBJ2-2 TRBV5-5 CASSLTGSNTGELFF
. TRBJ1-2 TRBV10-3 CAISPGTRYGYTF
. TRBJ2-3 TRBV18 CASSTPSGGAEDTQYF